What follows describes a single T cell receptor (beta chain). Its antigen is unknown. The sample's time point: patch test 1, 2 weeks after DPC sensitization. The sample's treatment: therapeutic diphenylcyclopropenone sensitization with weekly scalp DPC. TCRdb used MiXCR to reprocess the RACE reads, holding one entry per CDR3 protein. The sample lists fewer than 400,000 distinct CDR3 sequences, 5.5% to 8% occurring once. The sample originates from a study of human T cells and chemical hapten exposure. The wider study: Predominantly women, the patients had alopecia areata, totalis or universalis. Study-level findings and limits: TCRs at high frequency, those above 1 in 1000, did not change with DPC sensitization.

Looked up from germline, CDR1 is DFQATT and CDR2 is SNEGSKA (reference sequence). J gave up 4 bases and V 5 bases, and 9 bases lay outside the gene matches. CDR3 size: 14 residues. This rearrangement joins TRBV20-1 to TRBJ2-7, with 9 positions matching TRBD1. The sample in question was whole blood, obtained in connection with sensitization to the hapten diphenylcyclopropenone (DPC). The TCR comes from a young woman with alopecia areata. Some clones in this sample may be carry-over from other donors' samples. This chain's CDR3 is CSAHPGTGSYEQYF. The DNA of the CDR3 is TGCAGTGCTCACCCCGGGACAGGGAGTTACGAGCAGTACTTC.